Here is one TCR beta chain with its context. The antigen is not known. The data were produced by immunoSEQ multiplex PCR, yet TCRdb's version contains in-frame clones alone and is incomplete. This table has about 16,000 clones, about 71% appearing once. V was pared by 2 bases and J by 1 base, with 13 bases between. The CDR3 covers 16 residues. Germline V gene data show CDR1 as SGHTA and CDR2 as FQGTGA. This entry is derived from a study of T cell clonotyping in hematopoietic cell transplantation. The study, taken as a whole, reports: Cells were unsorted, so CD4 and CD8 contributions were not separated. After transplant, recipient diversity fell while pathologically expanded clonotypes grew through day 180. Few recipient clonotypes overlapped donors; over 95% were de novo at given depth. Broader posttransplant TCR repertoire diversity was predicted by graft donor and pretransplant recipient Inverse Simpson Index values.

The sample comprised peripheral blood mononuclear cells. The clonotype comes from an older woman in good health. Some clones in this sample may be carry-over from other donors' samples. V usage is TRBV7-3 and J usage is TRBJ2-3, with D hard to call. The CDR3 region is CASSLDHRDGTDTQYF. CDR3 DNA sequence: TGTGCCAGCAGCTTAGACCACCGAGATGGCACAGATACGCAGTATTTT.